This TCR beta chain was sequenced in a study of identical twins. One entry per CDR3 protein results from TCRdb running MiXCR on the 5' RACE reads. The sample includes hundreds of thousands of distinct CDR3 sequences, roughly 9.8% seen only once; the top ten take around 7.1%. V trimming: 8 bases; J trimming: 5 bases; junction bases outside the gene matches: 5. Looked up from germline, CDR1 is MNHEY and CDR2 is SVGAGI. The CDR3 is 12 residues long. These same records also appear under a second study, on yellow fever vaccine responses in identical twins.

Sequencing was performed on CD8+ T cells sorted from blood. This chain links TRBV6-5 with TRBJ2-5; TRBD2 aligns across 7 bases. The sequence was obtained from a woman under 30 in good health. Here the CDR3 reads CASGGGWETQYF. For the CDR3, the DNA is TGTGCCAGCGGGGGGGGGTGGGAGACCCAGTACTTC.